One sample yielded the 21 T cell receptor beta chains listed below, sequenced in a study of blood T cell repertoires in COVID-19 (TCRdb year 2020). Library prep was done by the immunoSEQ multiplex PCR assay. TCRdb provides this immuneACCESS table in a form limited to in-frame rearrangements. Some clones are lacking; in checked studies, under half of them reflect an unresolved V gene, and why the rest are absent is not known. Recorded for this sample are 150,000 to 200,000 clones; about 87% of them occurred a single time. 0.45% to 0.6% of the sample goes to the ten largest clones. Sequenced: peripheral blood. Every receptor here comes from a man in his fifties or sixties with COVID-19, enrolled during active disease.

V and J are TRBV20-1 and TRBJ1-1, with D uncertain. With 3 bases removed from V and 2 bases from J, the gap between germline ends came to 4 bases. This CDR3 contains 11 residues. Per the germline V gene, CDR1 is DFQATT and CDR2 is SNEGSKA (reference sequence). CDR3 in DNA: TGCAGTGCTAGGTCTAACACTGAAGCTTTCTTT. This sequence encodes CSARSNTEAFF.

CDR3 coding DNA: TGTGCCAGCAGCTTAGACCAGGGGGTCTATGGCTACACCTTC. Residues: CASSLDQGVYGYTF. The V call is TRBV7-9, the J call TRBJ1-2, with 7 bases that match TRBD1. V was pared by 1 base and J by 4 bases, with 3 bases of the junction left unmatched. CDR3 length: 14 amino acids. The germline gives CDR1 SEHNR, CDR2 FQNEAQ (reference sequence).

This chain connects TRBV6-5 to TRBJ2-7, with D maybe TRBD1 (6 bases). Germline V gene data show CDR1 as MNHEY and CDR2 as SVGAGI. The CDR3 totals 15 residues. The V end was cut by 0 bases, the J end by 1 base, with 10 bases between. For the CDR3, the DNA is TGTGCCAGCAGTTACTCTTACGGGACATCCTACGAGCAGTACTTC. Translating gives CASSYSYGTSYEQYF.

The chain joins TRBV15 to TRBJ2-7, with TRBD2 as a possible D gene (5 bases). CDR3 length: 12 residues. Trimming stripped 1 base from V and 11 bases from J, with 12 bases between. Germline V gives CDR1 LNHNV, CDR2 YYDKDF (reference sequence). CDR3 loop: CATSRGTSDKYF. CDR3 nucleotide sequence: TGTGCCACCAGCAGAGGGACTTCAGATAAGTACTTC.

This chain joins TRBV11-2 and TRBJ1-1, with 8 bases fitting TRBD1. Losses at the gene ends were 6 bases for V and 0 bases for J; bases not matched to a gene: 6. CDR1 SGHAT and CDR2 FQNNGV come from the germline V gene. CDR3 length: 15 amino acids. This CDR3 reads CASRSRQGLNTEAFF. CDR3 coding DNA: TGTGCCAGCAGATCAAGACAGGGGCTGAACACTGAAGCTTTCTTT.

This chain links TRBV29-1 with TRBJ1-3, with unresolved D. The CDR3 consists of 14 residues. Trimming removed 7 bases at V and 4 bases at J, with 17 bases between. From germline, CDR1 is SQVTM and CDR2 ANQGSEA. In DNA form, the CDR3 reads TGCAGCGGCGGGCCAGGAGAGTCCGGAAACACCATATATTTT. This translates into CSGGPGESGNTIYF.

The V call is TRBV7-2, the J call TRBJ1-5; possible D gene TRBD1, 6 bases. The CDR3 totals 14 residues. The germline V and J ends were trimmed by 1 base and 5 bases, with 9 bases remaining between them. CDR1 SGHTA and CDR2 FQGNSA come from the germline V gene. This CDR3 reads CASSLETGYQPQHF. CDR3 DNA: TGTGCCAGCAGCTTAGAAACAGGGTATCAGCCCCAGCATTTT.

This chain uses TRBV18 with TRBJ2-1; TRBD1 might be the D (5 bases). CDR3 length equals 11 residues. With 6 bases removed from V and 9 bases from J, the gap between germline ends came to 9 bases. CDR1 is KGHSH and CDR2 is LQKENI in the germline V gene. CDR3: CASSGLAEQFF. The CDR3, as DNA: TGTGCCAGCTCGGGGCTGGCTGAGCAGTTCTTC. The entire variable domain, with the rest obtained from reference TRBV18 and TRBJ2-1, is as follows: NAGVMQNPRHLVRRRGQEARLRCSPMKGHSHVYWYRQLPEEGLKFMVYLQKENIIDESGMPKERFSAEFPKEGPSILRIQQVVRGDSAAYFCASSGLAEQFFGPGTRLTVL.

This sequence joins TRBV6-5 and TRBJ1-5; D possibly corresponds to TRBD1 (5 bases). CDR1 and CDR2 (germline): MNHEY, SVGAGI. V dropped 8 bases and J dropped 3 bases, with 17 bases sitting between them. This CDR3 comprises 15 residues. The DNA of the CDR3 is TGTGCCAGCCTAAACCCAGACAGCTCCAATCAGCCCCAGCATTTT. It yields the protein CASLNPDSSNQPQHF.

The chain has TRBV18 and TRBJ2-7; D gene uncertain. Trimming cost V 4 bases and J 3 bases, with 10 bases left between them. Per germline, CDR1 KGHSH and CDR2 LQKENI. This CDR3 is 13 amino acids long. Written as DNA, the CDR3 is TGTGCCAGCTCACACAGCTCCCTCTACGAGCAGTACTTC. It translates to CASSHSSLYEQYF.

In DNA, the CDR3 is TGTGCCACCAGAACGGGGGGGGGCCCCTATAATTCACCCCTCCACTTT. It codes for CATRTGGGPYNSPLHF. The chain uses TRBV15 and TRBJ1-6; D is possibly TRBD1 (6 bases). Between the trimmed V and J ends, which lost 6 bases and 2 bases, there was a span of 14 bases. There are 16 residues in the CDR3. Germline V gene data show CDR1 as LNHNV and CDR2 as YYDKDF (reference sequence).

This chain joins TRBV29-1 and TRBJ1-5; no reliable D call. Germline CDR1 reads SQVTM; CDR2 reads ANQGSEA. CDR3 length: 13 amino acids. Trimming left V 6 bases short and J 0 bases short, with 9 bases between. The CDR3 nucleotides are TGCAGCGTACTCGTCTCTAGCAATCAGCCCCAGCATTTT. It specifies CSVLVSSNQPQHF.

V is TRBV7-8 and J is TRBJ1-2; TRBD1 matches at 7 bases. J gave up 4 bases and V 3 bases, and 5 bases lay outside the gene matches. The CDR3 is 14 amino acids. Germline-derived CDR1 and CDR2 are SGHVS and FQNEAQ. The CDR3 bases are TGTGCCAGCAGCTTTCAACGACAGGGCTATGGCTACACCTTC. Protein sequence: CASSFQRQGYGYTF.

This clone was observed a few times. J is TRBJ1-5 and V is TRBV7-2; a weak D match, TRBD1 (5 bases). CDR3 length equals 15 residues. In germline, CDR1 is SGHTA, CDR2 FQGNSA. Trimming shortened V by 3 bases and J by 4 bases, and 13 bases separated the two germline ends. The CDR3 bases are TGTGCCAGCAGCTTCGGGGGAGGTGGGAATCAGCCCCAGCATTTT. Its translation is CASSFGGGGNQPQHF.

This chain uses TRBV30 with TRBJ2-1; D is perhaps TRBD1 (6 bases). CDR1 and CDR2 from the germline V gene are GTSNPN and SVGIG (reference sequence). The CDR3 is 15 residues long. V was cut by 8 bases and J by 7 bases, with 24 bases left in between. CDR3 sequence reads: CAGGTGSLVNNEQFF. CDR3 sequence (DNA): TGTGCCGGCGGAACAGGGTCCCTTGTAAATAATGAGCAGTTCTTC.

This chain connects TRBV6-4 to TRBJ2-1, with D tentatively TRBD2 (5 bases). Trimming took 6 bases from V and 10 from J, leaving 22 bases between them. CDR3 size: 15 residues. Germline V lookup: CDR1 MRHNA, CDR2 SNTAGT. CDR3 in amino acids: CASSPGVANNGEQFF. CDR3 bases: TGTGCCAGCAGCCCCGGGGTAGCGAACAATGGAGAGCAGTTCTTC.

The gene calls are TRBV6-5 and TRBJ1-2; 7 bases align to TRBD1. From germline, CDR1 is MNHEY and CDR2 SVGAGI. This CDR3 contains 12 residues. V lost 5 bases and J lost 6; bases outside the gene matches: 3. CDR3 loop: CASSTGEDGYTF. The CDR3 DNA is TGTGCCAGCAGTACAGGGGAGGATGGCTACACCTTC.

The rearrangement uses TRBV7-6 and TRBJ2-3; 8 bases agree with TRBD2. From germline, CDR1 is SGHVS and CDR2 FNYEAQ. This CDR3 comprises 19 residues. V lost 5 bases to trimming and J lost 0 bases; unmatched junction nucleotides: 16. The CDR3 reads CASSRLGIAGGGSTDTQYF. As DNA, the CDR3 is TGTGCCAGCAGCCGCCTGGGTATCGCGGGGGGCGGTAGCACAGATACGCAGTATTTT.

This clone was seen just once. The rearrangement links TRBV27 to TRBJ2-4, with 7 bases identical to TRBD2. The ends lost 1 base at V and 7 bases at J; junction bases unmatched: 1. CDR3 length: 13 residues. Germline CDR1 and CDR2: MNHEY and SMNVEV (reference sequence). The CDR3 sequence: CASSLWEGNIQYF. CDR3 nucleotide sequence: TGTGCCAGCAGTTTATGGGAGGGGAACATTCAGTACTTC.

The chain has TRBV19 and TRBJ1-1, with 9 bases lining up with TRBD1. The trim removed 3 bases at V and 11 bases at J, leaving 10 bases unmatched. The CDR3 has 14 amino acids. Germline V lookup: CDR1 LNHDA, CDR2 SQIVND (reference sequence). The CDR3 here is CASSIRTGGSEAFF. As DNA, the CDR3 is TGTGCCAGTAGTATCAGAACAGGGGGCTCGGAGGCTTTCTTT.

V gene TRBV7-2 combines with J gene TRBJ1-2, with TRBD1 matching 7 bases. Germline trimming cut 5 bases from V and 1 base from J; bases unmatched to any gene: 4. CDR1 and CDR2 from the germline V gene are SGHTA and FQGNSA. This CDR3 contains 14 residues. CDR3: CASSVGTVNYGYTF. The CDR3 coding sequence is TGTGCCAGCAGCGTCGGGACAGTTAACTATGGCTACACCTTC. The full variable domain, its missing parts supplied by reference TRBV7-2 and TRBJ1-2, is GAGVSQSPSNKVTEKGKDVELRCDPISGHTALYWYRQSLGQGLEFLIYFQGNSAPDKSGLPSDRFSAERTGGSVSTLTIQRTQQEDSAVYLCASSVGTVNYGYTFGSGTRLTVV.